The 17 T cell receptor beta chains given below trace back to one sample, sequenced in a study of T cell repertoires in cytomegalovirus infection. TCRdb reprocessed the reads via MiXCR and lists one record per CDR3 protein. The sample has some 400,000 distinct CDR3 sequences, about 33% seen once; the top ten hold roughly an eighth. Sequenced material: PBMCs. All receptors derive from a human donor in good health (CMV status not recorded). Some clones in this sample may be carry-over from other donors' samples.

The chain uses TRBV3-1 and TRBJ2-7; D gene ambiguous. This CDR3 is 14 amino acids long. The germline V and J ends were trimmed by 1 base and 0 bases, with 7 bases remaining between them. The germline gives CDR1 LGHDT, CDR2 YNNKEL (reference sequence). The CDR3 nucleotides are TGTGCCAGCAGCCAAGTCGGACCCTCCTACGAGCAGTACTTC. It encodes CASSQVGPSYEQYF.

This chain connects TRBV11-2 to TRBJ2-3; TRBD1 matches 8 bases. The V segment lost 3 bases and the J segment 2 bases; nucleotides outside the gene matches: 16. Germline lookup yields CDR1 SGHAT and CDR2 FQNNGV. The CDR3 covers 19 residues. The CDR3 loop reads CASSFGSFWTGPSTDTQYF. The CDR3 DNA follows: TGTGCCAGCAGCTTTGGTTCATTTTGGACAGGGCCCTCCACAGATACGCAGTATTTT.

This clonotype showed up many times. The genes are TRBV4-1 and TRBJ1-5; the D is unclear. The V gene's germline CDR1 is MGHRA and CDR2 YSYEKL. The CDR3 has 16 residues. V gave up 4 bases and J gave up 0 bases, with 13 bases separating them. The CDR3 sequence is CASSPRILASNQPQHF. The CDR3 DNA reads as TGCGCCAGCAGCCCAAGGATTCTGGCTAGCAATCAGCCCCAGCATTTT.

This clonotype was picked up many times. This chain connects TRBV12-3 or TRBV12-4 to TRBJ2-1, with no clear D. The CDR3 contains 13 residues. The V and J ends lost 5 bases and 9 bases respectively, with 14 bases between them. For the CDR3, the DNA is TGTGCCAGCAGTACCATAGGGTCGGGTGAGCAGTTCTTC. As protein: CASSTIGSGEQFF.

Only a few counts were recorded for this clonotype. The gene calls are TRBV4-1 and TRBJ1-4; D is unresolved. Germline V lookup: CDR1 MGHRA, CDR2 YSYEKL. V dropped 1 base and J dropped 4 bases, with 10 bases sitting between them. The CDR3 totals 15 residues. The CDR3 bases are TGCGCCAGCAGCCAAGGAGTCCGGATTAATGAAAAACTGTTTTTT. It codes for CASSQGVRINEKLFF.

At least ten counts were recorded for this clonotype. The genes are TRBV12-3 or TRBV12-4 and TRBJ2-7; D is possibly TRBD1 (5 bases). CDR3 size: 13 residues. V was pared by 4 bases and J by 3 bases, with 10 bases between. DNA for the CDR3: TGTGCCAGCAGTTCAGACAGCCTCTACGAGCAGTACTTC. Amino acid sequence: CASSSDSLYEQYF.

This clonotype was counted a single time. The chain recombines TRBV27 with TRBJ1-2, with TRBD1 matching 9 bases. This CDR3 is built from 15 residues. After removal of 7 bases from V and 3 bases from J, the junction contained 9 bases not matched to a gene. Per the germline V gene, CDR1 is MNHEY and CDR2 is SMNVEV (reference sequence). This CDR3 reads CASKLQGAADYGYTF. CDR3 bases: TGTGCCAGCAAACTACAGGGGGCCGCGGACTATGGCTACACCTTC.

This rearrangement joins TRBV15 to TRBJ1-1; D not certain. Trimming shortened V by 4 bases and J by 0 bases, and 6 bases separated the two germline ends. The germline V gene encodes CDR1 LNHNV and CDR2 YYDKDF (reference sequence). The CDR3 length is 13 residues. The CDR3: CATSTRLNTEAFF. The CDR3 DNA sequence: TGTGCCACCAGCACCCGATTGAACACTGAAGCTTTCTTT.

This rearrangement joins TRBV7-6 to TRBJ1-1; the D is unclear. Germline CDR1 SGHVS, CDR2 FNYEAQ. Trimming pared 4 bases from V and 6 bases from J, leaving 9 bases between. This CDR3 comprises 12 residues. CDR3 amino acids: CASSYLGAEAFF. CDR3 DNA sequence: TGTGCCAGCAGCTACTTGGGAGCTGAAGCTTTCTTT. Complete variable domain (other parts from reference TRBV7-6 and TRBJ1-1): GAGVSQSPRYKVTKRGQDVALRCDPISGHVSLYWYRQALGQGPEFLTYFNYEAQQDKSGLPNDRFSAERPEGSISTLTIQRTEQRDSAMYRCASSYLGAEAFFGQGTRLTVV.

This rearrangement joins TRBV7-2 to TRBJ1-3, with a tentative D call TRBD1 (5 bases). The germline V gene has CDR1 SGHTA and CDR2 FQGNSA. The CDR3 loop spans 14 amino acids. Trimming stripped 5 bases from V and 7 bases from J, with 15 bases between. The CDR3, as DNA: TGTGCCAGCAGCACATCCCGGGGGGAGAACACCATATATTTT. This encodes CASSTSRGENTIYF.

V is TRBV5-1 and J is TRBJ1-1; 8 bases are a match to TRBD1. V shed 4 bases and J 6 bases; nucleotides not matched to a gene: 11. Germline V gives CDR1 SGHRS, CDR2 YFSETQ. The CDR3 contains 15 residues. The CDR3 reads CASSESGQVEAEAFF. CDR3 coding DNA: TGCGCCAGCAGCGAGTCGGGACAGGTGGAGGCTGAAGCTTTCTTT.

This clonotype was detected only a few times. The genes are TRBV2 and TRBJ2-7; 8 positions agree with TRBD1. CDR1 and CDR2 (germline): SNHLY, FYNNEI. Trimming took 11 bases from V and 4 from J; bases not matched to a gene: 16. This CDR3 has 15 amino acids. CDR3 in DNA: TGTGCCCTTCTCCGGCGAGACAGGGGAGCATACGAGCAGTACTTC. This translates into CALLRRDRGAYEQYF.

This clonotype was counted ten times or more. The V call is TRBV7-2, the J call TRBJ2-5, with 7 bases fitting TRBD1. The junction had 4 bases not matched to a gene; V was cut back by 5 bases and J by 1 base. CDR3 size: 14 residues. The germline gives CDR1 SGHTA, CDR2 FQGNSA. The DNA for the CDR3 is TGTGCCAGCAGCACGGGACAGCCCCAAGAGACCCAGTACTTC. Translated, it gives CASSTGQPQETQYF. Drawing the rest from reference TRBV7-2 and TRBJ2-5, the complete variable domain is GAGVSQSPSNKVTEKGKDVELRCDPISGHTALYWYRQSLGQGLEFLIYFQGNSAPDKSGLPSDRFSAERTGGSVSTLTIQRTQQEDSAVYLCASSTGQPQETQYFGPGTRLLVL.

The chain recombines TRBV23-1 with TRBJ1-6; a weak D match, TRBD1 (5 bases). TRBV23-1 is known as an ORF, though its function is uncertain. With 6 bases removed from V and 10 bases from J, the gap between germline ends came to 22 bases. The CDR3 extends over 16 amino acids. CDR3: CASSRGKGELRSPLHF. The CDR3 nucleotides are TGCGCCAGCAGCCGGGGGAAAGGGGAATTGAGGTCACCCCTCCACTTT.

This clonotype showed up many times. The chain employs TRBV7-2 and TRBJ2-2; TRBD1 is a possible D gene (5 bases). Trimming removed 4 bases at V and 5 bases at J, with 14 bases between. The CDR3 has 15 amino acids. Germline lookup yields CDR1 SGHTA and CDR2 FQGNSA. CDR3 amino acids: CASSSQGIKTGELFF. The CDR3 nucleotides are TGTGCCAGCAGCTCGCAGGGAATTAAAACCGGGGAGCTGTTTTTT.

This clonotype has more than one count but fewer than ten. V gene TRBV29-1 combines with J gene TRBJ2-7, with D unresolved. Trimming took off 0 bases at V and 7 bases at J, with 10 bases between the two ends. Germline V CDR1 and CDR2: SQVTM, ANQGSEA. The CDR3 length is 12 residues. The DNA for the CDR3 is TGCAGCGTTGAAGATGACCGGCGGGAGCAGTACTTC. Its translation: CSVEDDRREQYF.

This sequence joins TRBV12-3 or TRBV12-4 and TRBJ2-5; TRBD2 aligns across 9 bases. V lost 6 bases to trimming and J lost 4 bases; unmatched junction nucleotides: 9. This CDR3 region has 15 residues. This CDR3 reads CASSRNSGGGETQYF. The CDR3 DNA follows: TGTGCCAGCAGCCGTAATAGCGGGGGTGGAGAGACCCAGTACTTC.